Presented here are 26 T cell receptor beta chains from one specimen sequenced in a study of OX40 agonist ivuxolimab in advanced cancers. The data were produced by immunoSEQ multiplex PCR, yet TCRdb's version contains in-frame clones alone and is incomplete. The sample yields about 57,000 clones, 83% seen once. Here the sequenced sample was CD4+ or CD8+ T cells sorted from blood, taken in a trial of the OX40 agonist ivuxolimab. The receptors shown here come from an adult with an advanced solid tumor such as melanoma, head and neck, liver or kidney cancer.

The chain recombines TRBV4-2 with TRBJ1-2, with 10 bases fitting TRBD1. This CDR3 is 15 amino acids long. The J segment lost 4 bases and the V segment lost 4 bases, leaving 6 bases of the junction unmatched. Germline V gene lookup returns CDR1 LGHNA and CDR2 YNFKEQ. The CDR3 DNA reads TGTGCCAGCAGCCCAGGACAGGGGGAGGGCTATGGCTACACCTTC. It specifies CASSPGQGEGYGYTF.

The chain is built from TRBV4-1 and TRBJ2-7; the D gene could be TRBD1 or TRBD2 (7 bases each). Trimming took 4 bases from V and 2 from J, leaving 12 bases between them. CDR3 length: 14 residues. The germline gives CDR1 MGHRA, CDR2 YSYEKL. The CDR3 nucleotides are TGCGCCAGCAGCCGGAGCGGGACAGCCTACGAGCAGTACTTC. This translates into CASSRSGTAYEQYF.

The V call is TRBV29-1, the J call TRBJ2-5; the D is unclear. V was cut by 4 bases and J by 5 bases, with 14 bases left in between. The CDR3 spans 13 residues. Germline V gene data show CDR1 as SQVTM and CDR2 as ANQGSEA. The CDR3 region is CSVGRLLTETQYF. CDR3 nucleotides: TGCAGCGTTGGTCGGTTGCTAACGGAGACCCAGTACTTC. The complete variable domain, with remaining parts taken from reference TRBV29-1 and TRBJ2-5, reads SAVISQKPSRDICQRGTSLTIQCQVDSQVTMMFWYRQQPGQSLTLIATANQGSEATYESGFVIDKFPISRPNLTFSTLTVSNMSPEDSSIYLCSVGRLLTETQYFGPGTRLLVL.

The chain carries TRBV7-8 and TRBJ2-2; TRBD1 agrees at 9 bases. The CDR3 sequence is 18 residues long. Germline loops: CDR1 SGHVS, CDR2 FQNEAQ. The trim removed 2 bases at V and 3 bases at J, leaving 10 bases unmatched. CDR3 amino acids: CASSLQRTGVKDTGELFF. DNA for the CDR3: TGTGCCAGCAGCTTACAACGGACAGGGGTAAAGGACACCGGGGAGCTGTTTTTT.

To note about this clone: The same CDR3 also results from other DNA sequences found in this sample. The chain is built from TRBV6-4 and TRBJ2-1; 11 bases fit TRBD2. After removal of 5 bases from V and 4 bases from J, the junction contained 4 bases not matched to a gene. The CDR3 loop spans 15 amino acids. The germline CDR1 and CDR2 sequences are MRHNA and SNTAGT. For the CDR3, the DNA is TGTGCCAGCAGTTCCGGGACTAGCGGTTACAATGAGCAGTTCTTC. Encoded protein: CASSSGTSGYNEQFF.

In its sample, this clone was seen a few times. The genes are TRBV6-1 and TRBJ1-5; D perhaps matches TRBD1 (6 bases). V was pared by 4 bases and J by 5 bases, with 12 bases between. Per germline, CDR1 MNHNS and CDR2 SASEGT. The CDR3 contains 14 residues. DNA for the CDR3: TGTGCCAGCAGTGCGCGGACAGTAGATCAGCCCCAGCATTTT. Amino acid sequence: CASSARTVDQPQHF.

This rearrangement joins TRBV5-6 to TRBJ1-1; 7 bases are a match to TRBD1. The V and J ends lost 1 base and 7 bases, in that order; junction bases with no gene match: 7. The CDR3 totals 14 residues. In germline, CDR1 is SGHDT, CDR2 YYEEEE. CDR3 region: CASSLRGRGIEAFF. The DNA of the CDR3 is TGTGCCAGCAGCTTGAGGGGGCGGGGGATTGAAGCTTTCTTT.

The DNA for the CDR3 is TGTGCCAGCAGCTCCCGTCCAGGGGTTTCCTACAATGAGCAGTTCTTC. The encoded protein is CASSSRPGVSYNEQFF. The rearrangement links TRBV13 to TRBJ2-1, with a weak D call TRBD1 (6 bases). The ends were cut back, 4 bases at V and 1 base at J, with 14 bases in the middle. CDR1 and CDR2 (germline): PRHDT, FYEKMQ (reference sequence). The CDR3 consists of 16 residues.

The chain carries TRBV5-8 and TRBJ1-2; D remains unclear. This CDR3 has 13 residues. The germline V gene encodes CDR1 SGHTS and CDR2 YDEGEE. The ends were cut back, 1 base at V and 4 bases at J, with 8 bases in the middle. The CDR3 DNA follows: TGTGCCAGCAGCTTGAGGCAGACCTATGGCTACACCTTC. It encodes CASSLRQTYGYTF.

The table lists this clone with a count of one. The chain recombines TRBV15 with TRBJ2-3; perhaps TRBD2 as D (6 bases). The CDR3 contains 15 residues. Germline V gene sequence: CDR1 LNHNV, CDR2 YYDKDF (reference sequence). V lost 5 bases and J lost 5, with 17 bases in between. The CDR3 nucleotides read TGTGCCACCAGCGGAGTCCCGGGACTGCAAGATACGCAGTATTTT. Translated: CATSGVPGLQDTQYF.

The chain carries TRBV7-8 and TRBJ1-1, with D possibly matching TRBD1 (5 bases). This CDR3 has 13 amino acids. Germline V gene lookup returns CDR1 SGHVS and CDR2 FQNEAQ. The V end lost 5 bases, the J end lost 1 base, and 8 bases lay between the germline ends. The CDR3 protein is CASSSRANTEAFF. CDR3 sequence (DNA): TGTGCCAGCAGCAGCAGGGCGAACACTGAAGCTTTCTTT.

There are a few counts of this clone. This chain uses TRBV6-6 with TRBJ2-3; D ambiguous. Per germline, CDR1 MNHNY and CDR2 SVGAGI (reference sequence). The germline V and J ends were trimmed by 6 bases and 5 bases, with 9 bases remaining between them. The CDR3 loop spans 12 amino acids. In DNA form, the CDR3 reads TGTGCCAGCAGCCTAATTATAGATACGCAGTATTTT. Translation gives CASSLIIDTQYF.

The rearrangement uses TRBV29-1 and TRBJ1-1, with 8 bases matching TRBD1. Losses at the gene ends were 6 bases for V and 0 bases for J; bases not matched to a gene: 6. Germline CDR1 SQVTM, CDR2 ANQGSEA. There are 14 residues in the CDR3. CDR3 bases: TGCAGCGTGATCAGGGGGCCGGTGAACACTGAAGCTTTCTTT. Translated: CSVIRGPVNTEAFF.

This clone appeared a few times. J is TRBJ2-4 and V is TRBV29-1; possibly TRBD1 for D (6 bases). The CDR3 consists of 14 residues. V was clipped by 3 bases and J by 4 bases, with 13 bases between them. Germline V gene data show CDR1 as SQVTM and CDR2 as ANQGSEA. The CDR3 bases are TGCAGCGTTGAGGGGTCAGGGGCAAAAAACATTCAGTACTTC. Amino acids: CSVEGSGAKNIQYF.

This chain uses TRBV23-1 with TRBJ2-3; 11 positions agree with TRBD2. TRBV23-1 is marked as an open reading frame, function uncertain. V trimming: 4 bases; J trimming: 5 bases; junction bases outside the gene matches: 11. The length of the CDR3 is 17 residues. CDR3 amino acids: CASSLWGLADKEDTQYF. CDR3 sequence (DNA): TGCGCCAGCAGTCTTTGGGGACTAGCGGATAAGGAAGATACGCAGTATTTT.

In DNA form, the CDR3 reads TGTGCCAGCAGTGAATATGGTTCCGGGACTGGATCACCCCTCCACTTT. This gives the protein CASSEYGSGTGSPLHF. This chain connects TRBV25-1 to TRBJ1-6; D might be TRBD1 (5 bases). Germline assignment: CDR1 MGHDK and CDR2 SYGVNS. Deletions cut 0 bases from V and 10 bases from J, with 16 bases between. The CDR3 sequence is 16 residues long.

V is TRBV7-9 and J is TRBJ2-7; possibly TRBD2 for D (6 bases). With 5 bases removed from V and 6 bases from J, the gap between germline ends came to 17 bases. CDR3 length: 14 amino acids. Germline CDR1 is SEHNR and CDR2 is FQNEAQ (reference sequence). The CDR3 sequence: CASSPRLGTAEQYF. The CDR3 DNA follows: TGTGCCAGCAGCCCCCGACTAGGAACGGCCGAGCAGTACTTC. Combining the CDR3 with reference TRBV7-9 and TRBJ2-7 gives the whole variable domain DTGVSQNPRHKITKRGQNVTFRCDPISEHNRLYWYRQTLGQGPEFLTYFQNEAQLEKSRLLSDRFSAERPKGSFSTLEIQRTEQGDSAMYLCASSPRLGTAEQYFGPGTRLTVT.

This chain uses TRBV30 with TRBJ2-2, with 10 bases fitting TRBD1. This CDR3 is built from 15 residues. The germline CDR1 and CDR2 sequences are GTSNPN and SVGIG (reference sequence). With V trimmed by 2 bases and J by 1 base, 1 base remained unmatched. CDR3 region: CAWSRDRGNTGELFF. The CDR3 bases are TGTGCCTGGAGTAGGGACAGGGGGAACACCGGGGAGCTGTTTTTT.

The chain uses TRBV28 and TRBJ2-7; D may match TRBD1 or TRBD2 (6 bases each). Per germline, CDR1 MDHEN and CDR2 SYDVKM. The CDR3 is made up of 12 amino acids. Trimming cost V 10 bases and J 5 bases, with 15 bases left between them. The CDR3 here is CATTVGGNEQYF. For the CDR3, the DNA is TGTGCCACCACCGTCGGGGGCAACGAGCAGTACTTC.

This clone has just a few counts. The chain links TRBV7-9 to TRBJ1-1; D is ambiguous. The V and J ends lost 1 base and 5 bases respectively, with 11 bases between them. This CDR3 region has 14 residues. Germline lookup yields CDR1 SEHNR and CDR2 FQNEAQ (reference sequence). The CDR3 region is CASSLGLGGTEAFF. CDR3 nucleotides: TGTGCCAGCAGCTTAGGCCTGGGAGGGACTGAAGCTTTCTTT. Full variable domain (rest looked up from reference TRBV7-9 and TRBJ1-1): DTGVSQNPRHKITKRGQNVTFRCDPISEHNRLYWYRQTLGQGPEFLTYFQNEAQLEKSRLLSDRFSAERPKGSFSTLEIQRTEQGDSAMYLCASSLGLGGTEAFFGQGTRLTVV.

Regarding this clone: One end of the junction varies from germline; a read error may be responsible. The chain carries TRBV5-6 and TRBJ2-1, with 8 bases lining up with TRBD1. Germline-derived CDR1 and CDR2 are SGHDT and YYEEEE. The CDR3 has 13 amino acids. This CDR3 is CASRGAGQARKIF. DNA of the CDR3: TGTGCCAGCAGGGGGGCGGGACAGGCCAGGAAGATCTTC.

The chain couples TRBV4-1 to TRBJ2-3; D is uncertain. The CDR3 spans 17 residues. V was cut by 4 bases and J by 4 bases, with 21 bases left in between. CDR1 and CDR2 from the germline V gene are MGHRA and YSYEKL. CDR3 loop: CASSPRTRQKMADTQYF. The CDR3 coding sequence is TGCGCCAGCAGCCCCCGAACGCGGCAAAAAATGGCAGATACGCAGTATTTT.

The rearrangement links TRBV2 to TRBJ1-2; 9 nucleotides align to TRBD1. CDR1 SNHLY and CDR2 FYNNEI come from the germline V gene. With 5 bases clipped from V and 8 bases from J, the junction kept 9 bases outside the gene matches. This CDR3 comprises 14 residues. The CDR3 protein is CASSPRTGVGGYTF. In nucleotides, the CDR3 is TGTGCCAGCAGTCCGCGGACAGGGGTTGGGGGCTACACCTTC.

As DNA, the CDR3 is TGTGCCAGCAGCTTGTACAGACCTGGAAACACCATATATTTT. This gives the protein CASSLYRPGNTIYF. The rearrangement links TRBV5-6 to TRBJ1-3; D ambiguous. V was cut by 1 base and J by 2 bases, with 7 bases left in between. The CDR3 spans 14 residues. The germline gives CDR1 SGHDT, CDR2 YYEEEE.

V and J are TRBV27 and TRBJ1-1, with D unclear. The ends were cut back, 7 bases at V and 1 base at J, with 10 bases in the middle. The CDR3 totals 13 residues. Germline assignment: CDR1 MNHEY and CDR2 SMNVEV (reference sequence). The CDR3 DNA is TGTGCCAGCACGGAAGCAGGGAACACTGAAGCTTTCTTT. It yields the protein CASTEAGNTEAFF.

The chain couples TRBV7-2 to TRBJ2-3, with D uncertain. Germline V gene sequence: CDR1 SGHTA, CDR2 FQGNSA. This CDR3 is built from 12 residues. V shed 1 base and J shed 1 base, with 0 bases lying between them. DNA of the CDR3: TGTGCCAGCAGCTTAGGCACAGATACGCAGTATTTT. Protein sequence: CASSLGTDTQYF.